The 5 T cell receptor beta chains in this list originate from one sample, sequenced in a study of OX40 agonist ivuxolimab in advanced cancers. Assay: immunoSEQ multiplex PCR; the TCRdb copy retains only in-frame clones and omits some. Of 25,000 to 35,000 clones listed, approximately 83% are singletons. The source was CD4+ or CD8+ T cells sorted from blood, collected in a trial of the OX40 agonist ivuxolimab. These TCRs come from an adult with an advanced solid tumor such as melanoma, head and neck, liver or kidney cancer.

The rearrangement joins TRBV2 to TRBJ1-2; weak D call: TRBD1 (6 bases). CDR3 length: 13 residues. CDR1 is SNHLY, CDR2 FYNNEI, per germline. Trimming removed 8 bases at V and 2 bases at J, with 12 bases between. CDR3: CASPTGGNYGYTF. The CDR3 DNA follows: TGTGCCAGCCCGACTGGGGGCAACTATGGCTACACCTTC.

V gene TRBV27 combines with J gene TRBJ2-1; D uncertain. There are 14 residues in the CDR3. Germline CDR1 reads MNHEY; CDR2 reads SMNVEV (reference sequence). Trimming pared 5 bases from V and 7 bases from J, leaving 15 bases between. CDR3 residues: CASSRGTSWNEQFF. Here the CDR3 DNA reads TGTGCCAGCAGTCGCGGAACCTCTTGGAATGAGCAGTTCTTC.

The chain recombines TRBV7-9 with TRBJ1-2; TRBD1 matches 10 bases. The CDR3 length is 15 residues. V lost 8 bases to trimming and J lost 2 bases; unmatched junction nucleotides: 8. The germline V gene encodes CDR1 SEHNR and CDR2 FQNEAQ (reference sequence). CDR3 in amino acids: CASLDRGPPNYGYTF. The CDR3 DNA follows: TGTGCCAGCCTTGACAGGGGGCCGCCCAACTATGGCTACACCTTC.

The chain employs TRBV30 and TRBJ2-2; D is uncertain. The CDR3 loop spans 13 amino acids. Germline V gives CDR1 GTSNPN, CDR2 SVGIG (reference sequence). V was cut by 4 bases and J by 1 base, with 7 bases left in between. Here the CDR3 DNA reads TGTGCCTGGAAAGTCAAGAACACCGGGGAGCTGTTTTTT. Translation: CAWKVKNTGELFF.

This sequence joins TRBV28 and TRBJ1-5; no firm D call. V lost 2 bases to trimming and J lost 7 bases, with 21 bases between them. There are 17 residues in the CDR3. Germline CDR1 MDHEN, CDR2 SYDVKM. The CDR3 loop reads CASSLMIRGFSDQPQHF. CDR3 bases: TGTGCCAGCAGTTTAATGATTCGGGGATTCTCCGACCAGCCCCAGCATTTT.